Sequencing of this TCR beta chain was carried out in a study of graft-versus-host responses after intestinal transplantation. Turning to this clone: Its target is unknown.

Only in-frame clones appear in the TCRdb table, and some are missing; sequencing was by immunoSEQ multiplex PCR. The repertoire has around 36,000 clones, about 96% of them found once; the top ten carry more than 0.2%. Germline CDR1 is SSHAT and CDR2 is FNYEAQ (reference sequence). V was clipped by 5 bases and J by 0 bases; unmatched bases: 14. The CDR3 is 21 amino acids. Findings and limits, study-wide: Allografts of one patient group, those with graft-donor T cell macrochimerism, had high graft-versus-host to host-versus-graft clonal ratios.

Sequenced material: unstimulated CD8+ T cells sorted from spleen or lymph node cells, taken before transplant. This receptor was identified in a human donor who was the organ donor for an intestinal transplant. This chain uses TRBV7-7 with TRBJ2-6; 12 bases map to TRBD1. CDR3 coding DNA: TGTGCCAGCAGCCCTGCGGGGACAGGGGGCACCTTGGGCTCTGGGGCCAACGTCCTGACTTTC. Residues: CASSPAGTGGTLGSGANVLTF. The entire variable domain, with the rest obtained from reference TRBV7-7 and TRBJ2-6, is as follows: GAGVSQSPRYKVTKRGQDVTLRCDPISSHATLYWYQQALGQGPEFLTYFNYEAQPDKSGLPSDRFSAERPEGSISTLTIQRTEQRDSAMYRCASSPAGTGGTLGSGANVLTFGAGSRLTVL.